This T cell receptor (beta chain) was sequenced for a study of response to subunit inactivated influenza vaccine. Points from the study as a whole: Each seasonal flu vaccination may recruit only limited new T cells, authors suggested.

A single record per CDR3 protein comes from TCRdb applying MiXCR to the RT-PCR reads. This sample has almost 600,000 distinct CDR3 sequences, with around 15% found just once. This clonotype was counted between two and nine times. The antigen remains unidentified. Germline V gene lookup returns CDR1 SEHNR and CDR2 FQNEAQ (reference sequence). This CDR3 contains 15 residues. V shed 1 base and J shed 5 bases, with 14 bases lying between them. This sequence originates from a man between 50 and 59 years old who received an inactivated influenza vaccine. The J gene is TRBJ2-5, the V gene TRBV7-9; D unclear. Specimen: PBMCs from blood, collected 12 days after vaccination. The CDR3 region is CASSLGWRSRETQYF. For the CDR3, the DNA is TGTGCCAGCAGCTTAGGCTGGCGGAGCAGGGAGACCCAGTACTTC.